The T cell receptor beta chain under discussion was sequenced for a study of Ad26.COV2.S vaccination and SARS-CoV-2 variants. The treatment was: roughly 19 received Ad26.COV2.S at low or high dose, single or two shots; about 5 received placebo; per-sample allocation not given. Each sample was drawn 63 days after the first injection (of vaccine or placebo). This CDR3 region has 15 residues. Germline V CDR1 and CDR2: LGHNA, YNFKEQ. The germline V and J ends were trimmed by 2 bases and 0 bases, with 9 bases remaining between them. TCRdb's table, derived via immunoSEQ multiplex PCR, lists solely in-frame clones and lacks some. The top ten clones hold almost 7.5% of a sample with 380,000 or so clones, roughly 80% of them seen once.

The starting material was peripheral blood, obtained in a trial of Ad26.COV2.S vaccine versus placebo. The origin of this receptor is a person between 18 and 65 years old who received the Ad26.COV2.S COVID-19 vaccine or a placebo. The chain employs TRBV4-2 and TRBJ2-3, with D perhaps TRBD2 (5 bases). The CDR3 spells CASSQPTGSTDTQYF. DNA of the CDR3: TGTGCCAGCAGCCAACCCACGGGGAGCACAGATACGCAGTATTTT.